These T cell receptor beta chains were read from a single sample in a study of blood T cell repertoires in COVID-19. Clones were read by immunoSEQ multiplex PCR, and TCRdb kept only the in-frame ones, dropping some. The sample carries under 350,000 clones, 75% to 95% recorded once. The sequenced sample consisted of peripheral blood. Receptors were obtained from a woman in her 30s with COVID-19, enrolled during active disease. CDR3s include the opening cysteine and the closing phenylalanine or tryptophan. The D gene is left open where the match is weak. Clone size appears in some rows only: once, few, many, or a class for an expanded clone.

D gene	V gene	CDR3 length	J gene	clone size	CDR3 protein	CDR3 DNA
NA	TRBV19	14	TRBJ2-3	NA	CASSISGHTDTQYF	TGTGCCAGTAGTATCTCCGGACACACAGATACGCAGTATTTT
TRBD2	TRBV27	14	TRBJ2-5	NA	CASSPAGGQETQYF	TGTGCCAGCTCCCCGGCGGGAGGTCAAGAGACCCAGTACTTC
TRBD2	TRBV7-7	15	TRBJ2-3	NA	CASSSGLAHTDTQYF	TGTGCTAGCAGCTCCGGACTAGCGCACACAGATACGCAGTATTTT
NA	TRBV2	15	TRBJ1-1	NA	CASSEAGRILTEAFF	TGTGCCAGCAGTGAAGCGGGCAGGATCTTGACTGAAGCTTTCTTT
NA	TRBV6-5	16	TRBJ2-1	once	CASSYSRRTPYNEQFF	TGTGCCAGCAGTTACTCGAGGAGAACCCCCTACAATGAGCAGTTCTTC
TRBD1	TRBV5-1	14	TRBJ2-7	NA	CASSLGDSSYEQYF	TGCGCCAGCAGCTTGGGGGACAGTTCCTACGAGCAGTACTTC
NA	TRBV2	12	TRBJ2-7	NA	CASSATVYEQYF	TGTGCCAGCAGCGCCACAGTCTACGAGCAGTACTTC
NA	TRBV2	15	TRBJ2-7	NA	CASFPRLGATHEQYF	TGTGCCAGCTTCCCCCGGCTGGGGGCGACGCACGAGCAGTACTTC
TRBD1	TRBV27	16	TRBJ2-3	NA	CASSSYRGLGTDTQYF	TGTGCCAGCAGTTCTTACAGGGGATTAGGCACAGATACGCAGTATTTT
NA	TRBV28	13	TRBJ1-1	NA	CASRTTGPTEAFF	TGTGCCAGCAGGACTACAGGGCCCACTGAAGCTTTCTTT
NA	TRBV21-1	16	TRBJ2-5	NA	CASSKDGSGSRETQYF	TGTGCCAGCAGCAAAGATGGTAGCGGGAGTAGAGAGACCCAGTACTTC
TRBD2	TRBV7-2	17	TRBJ2-7	NA	CASSLAGLAGSVYEQYF	TGTGCCAGCAGCTTAGCAGGACTAGCGGGGTCCGTCTACGAGCAGTACTTC
NA	TRBV28	11	TRBJ1-2	NA	CASSFGVGYTF	TGTGCCAGCAGTTTCGGGGTTGGCTACACCTTC
TRBD1	TRBV7-8	15	TRBJ1-2	NA	CASSLASGGLYGYTF	TGTGCCAGCAGCTTAGCCTCAGGGGGCCTCTATGGCTACACCTTC